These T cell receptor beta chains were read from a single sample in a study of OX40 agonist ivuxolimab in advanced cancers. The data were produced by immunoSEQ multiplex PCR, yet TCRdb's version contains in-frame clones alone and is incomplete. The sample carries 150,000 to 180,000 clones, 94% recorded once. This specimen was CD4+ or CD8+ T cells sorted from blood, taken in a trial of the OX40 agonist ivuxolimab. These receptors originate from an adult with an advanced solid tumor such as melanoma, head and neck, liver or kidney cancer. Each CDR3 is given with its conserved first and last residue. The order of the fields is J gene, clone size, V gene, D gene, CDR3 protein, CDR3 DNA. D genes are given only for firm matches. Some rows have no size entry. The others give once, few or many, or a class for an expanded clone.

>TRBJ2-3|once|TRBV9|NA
CASSVGKPGDTQYF
TGTGCCAGCAGCGTAGGGAAGCCGGGAGATACGCAGTATTTT
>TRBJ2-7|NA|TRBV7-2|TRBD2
CASSLGVGLAGDEQYF
TGTGCCAGCAGCTTAGGGGTGGGGCTAGCGGGAGACGAGCAGTACTTC
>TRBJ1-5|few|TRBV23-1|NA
CAPFKPQHF
TGCGCCCCCTTTAAGCCCCAGCATTTT
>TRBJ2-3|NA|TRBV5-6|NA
CASSLSGLQTQYF
TGTGCCAGCAGCTTGTCGGGACTCCAAACGCAGTATTTT
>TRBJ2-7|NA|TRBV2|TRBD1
CASTRMGQNPGEQYF
TGTGCCAGCACCCGGATGGGACAGAACCCTGGGGAGCAGTACTTC
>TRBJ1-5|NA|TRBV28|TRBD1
CASSPNTGTGDAPQHF
TGTGCCAGCAGTCCCAATACCGGGACAGGGGATGCGCCCCAGCATTTT
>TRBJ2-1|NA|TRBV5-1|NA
CASSLLASYNEQFF
TGCGCCAGCAGCTTGCTAGCGTCCTACAATGAGCAGTTCTTC
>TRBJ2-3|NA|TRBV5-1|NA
CASSLEPGGGKDTQYF
TGCGCCAGCAGCTTGGAACCCGGGGGAGGCAAAGATACGCAGTATTTT
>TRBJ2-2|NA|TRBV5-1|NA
CASTRTQNTGELFF
TGCGCCAGCACTAGAACACAGAACACCGGGGAGCTGTTTTTT
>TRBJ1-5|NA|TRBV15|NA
CATKTGMSYSNQPQHF
TGTGCCACCAAGACGGGGATGAGCTATAGCAATCAGCCCCAGCATTTT
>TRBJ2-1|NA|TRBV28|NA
CASSLAGEQFF
TGTGCCAGCAGTTTAGCCGGTGAGCAGTTCTTC
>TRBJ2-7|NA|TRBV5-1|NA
CASSLQDSSSYEQYF
TGCGCCAGCAGCCTACAAGACAGCTCCTCCTACGAGCAGTACTTC
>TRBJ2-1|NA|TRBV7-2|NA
CASSLSWSGGYNEQFF
TGTGCCAGCAGCTTGAGCTGGTCTGGTGGATACAATGAGCAGTTCTTC
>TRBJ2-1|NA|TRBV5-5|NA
CASSPPRVGAGWQFF
TGTGCCAGCAGCCCCCCCCGGGTCGGGGCAGGGTGGCAGTTCTTC
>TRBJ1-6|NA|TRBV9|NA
CASSREGTTQASPLHF
TGTGCCAGCAGCCGCGAAGGGACAACTCAGGCCTCACCCCTCCACTTT
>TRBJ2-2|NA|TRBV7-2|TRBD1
CASSRGQRRTGELFF
TGTGCCAGCAGCCGGGGACAGAGACGCACCGGGGAGCTGTTTTTT
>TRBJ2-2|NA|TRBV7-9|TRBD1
CASSLPPDRANTGELFF
TGTGCCAGCAGCTTACCCCCGGACAGGGCGAACACCGGGGAGCTGTTTTTT
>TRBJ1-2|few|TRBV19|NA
CASSMARYGYTF
TGTGCCAGTAGTATGGCCAGGTATGGCTACACCTTC
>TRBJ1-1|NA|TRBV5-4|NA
CASSLIPGPSGTEAFF
TGTGCCAGCAGCTTGATACCCGGGCCCTCGGGCACTGAAGCTTTCTTT
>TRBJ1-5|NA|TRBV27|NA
CASSRQVNQPQHF
TGTGCCAGCAGCCGACAGGTCAATCAGCCCCAGCATTTT
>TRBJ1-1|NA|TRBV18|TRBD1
CASSLTGGTEAFF
TGTGCCAGCTCCCTTACAGGGGGCACTGAAGCTTTCTTT
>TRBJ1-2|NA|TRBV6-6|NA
CASSWTAPTYGYTF
TGTGCCAGCAGTTGGACCGCACCAACCTATGGCTACACCTTC
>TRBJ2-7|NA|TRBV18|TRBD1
CASSPGTGPYEQYF
TGTGCCAGCTCACCAGGGACAGGGCCCTACGAGCAGTACTTC
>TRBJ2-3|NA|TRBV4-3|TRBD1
CASSQEAGQGRDTQYF
TGCGCCAGCAGCCAAGAGGCGGGACAGGGTAGGGATACGCAGTATTTT
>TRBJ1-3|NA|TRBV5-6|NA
CASSREGNTIYF
TGTGCCAGCAGCCGGGAGGGCAACACCATATATTTT
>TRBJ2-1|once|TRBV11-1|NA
CASSSGSYNEQFF
TGTGCCAGCAGCTCCGGATCCTACAATGAGCAGTTCTTC
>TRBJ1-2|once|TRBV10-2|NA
CASSEQGYGYTF
TGCGCCAGCAGTGAACAGGGTTATGGCTACACCTTC
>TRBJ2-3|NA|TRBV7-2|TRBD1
CASSLEGTGFVDTQYF
TGTGCCAGCAGCTTAGAAGGGACAGGATTTGTAGATACGCAGTATTTT
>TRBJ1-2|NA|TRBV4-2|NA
CASSQEGGLANYGYTF
TGTGCCAGCAGCCAAGAAGGAGGGTTGGCTAACTATGGCTACACCTTC
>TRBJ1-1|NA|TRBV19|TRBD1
CASSSSQGAENTEAFF
TGTGCCAGTAGTTCTTCTCAGGGGGCGGAAAACACTGAAGCTTTCTTT
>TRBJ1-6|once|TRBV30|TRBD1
CAWKVQSDRASPLHF
TGTGCCTGGAAGGTACAATCGGACAGGGCTTCACCCCTCCACTTT
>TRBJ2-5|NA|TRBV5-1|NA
CASSDPYQETQYF
TGCGCCAGCAGCGATCCATACCAAGAGACCCAGTACTTC
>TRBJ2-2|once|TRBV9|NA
CASSSGVSTTGELFF
TGTGCCAGCAGCTCGGGGGTGTCGACCACCGGGGAGCTGTTTTTT
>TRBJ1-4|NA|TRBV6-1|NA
CASSEPGRGEKLFF
TGTGCCAGCAGTGAGCCAGGGAGGGGTGAAAAACTGTTTTTT
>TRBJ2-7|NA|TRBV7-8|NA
CASSPGTPGYEQYF
TGTGCCAGCAGCCCGGGGACACCCGGGTACGAGCAGTACTTC
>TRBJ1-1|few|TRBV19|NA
CASGGETEAFF
TGTGCCAGTGGGGGTGAGACTGAAGCTTTCTTT